A selection of T cell receptor beta chains follows, all from one sample in a study of regulatory T cells in long-lasting Graves disease. TCRdb redid the calling of the multiplex PCR reads with MiXCR, one entry per CDR3 protein. Among 580,000 or so distinct CDR3 sequences listed, about 16% were seen once. The same specimen was also included in a second study, on T cells in Graves' hyperthyroidism and ophthalmopathy.

The sample consisted of peripheral blood mononuclear cells (PBMCs), taken at new diagnosis, from a patient treated with antithyroid drugs. The receptors here all came from a man younger than 35 with Graves disease. CDR3s include the opening cysteine and the closing phenylalanine or tryptophan. A D gene is named only where the DNA matches it firmly. The size field is filled for only some rows; it gives once, few, many or a size class.

TRBJ1-3,NA,TRBV30,few,TGTGCCTGGAGACCTCCTGCTGGAAACACCATATATTTT,CAWRPPAGNTIYF
TRBJ2-7,NA,TRBV7-9,few,TGTGCCAGCAGCTTACGACCTCCTTCTTACGAGCAGTACTTC,CASSLRPPSYEQYF
TRBJ2-3,TRBD2,TRBV20-1,many,TGCAGTGCTAGAGGGCCCGGAGGGCGGGAGGTCACAGATACGCAGTATTTT,CSARGPGGREVTDTQYF
TRBJ1-1,NA,TRBV27,few,TGTGCCAGCAGCCAGAGGGCAGGCAGGCGAGGAAAAAACACTGAAGCTTTCTTT,CASSQRAGRRGKNTEAFF
TRBJ2-7,TRBD1,TRBV27,many,TGTGCCAGCAGGGGGACAGGGTTCTCCTACGAGCAGTACTTC,CASRGTGFSYEQYF
TRBJ1-4,TRBD1,TRBV29-1,NA,TGCAGCGCAGAGATGAGACAGGGACCTAATGAAAAACTGTTTTTT,CSAEMRQGPNEKLFF
TRBJ2-1,NA,TRBV11-2,few,TGTGCCAGCAGCCAAGCCTCAGGGGGGACCAAGTACTTC,CASSQASGGTKYF
TRBJ1-4,NA,TRBV7-9,NA,TGTGCCAGCAGCTTTGGGGGGTCGGATGAAAAACTGTTTTTT,CASSFGGSDEKLFF
TRBJ1-4,NA,TRBV20-1,NA,TGCAGTGCCCAGGGCGCACTTGAAAAACTGTTTTTT,CSAQGALEKLFF
TRBJ1-3,TRBD1,TRBV27,NA,TGTGCCTCCGGGACAGGAGGGAACACCATATATTTT,CASGTGGNTIYF
TRBJ1-1,TRBD1,TRBV20-1,many,TGCAGTGCTAGAATGACAGGGGAGGGCACTGAAGCTTTCTTT,CSARMTGEGTEAFF
TRBJ2-1,NA,TRBV5-1,many,TGCGCCAGCAGCTTGGCCGGCAGTCTTAATGAGCAGTTCTTC,CASSLAGSLNEQFF
TRBJ1-3,NA,TRBV3-1,NA,TGTGCCAGCAGCCAAGAGGGACTTCGGTTCGGAAACACCATATATTTT,CASSQEGLRFGNTIYF
TRBJ1-5,NA,TRBV18,many,TGTGCCAGCAGCCGGTCAGGGGACAATCAGCCCCAGCATTTT,CASSRSGDNQPQHF
TRBJ2-2,NA,TRBV15,many,TGTGCCACCAGCGGAGACTCAGGGTCCGGGGAGCTGTTTTTT,CATSGDSGSGELFF
TRBJ1-1,NA,TRBV5-1,few,TGCGCCAGCAGCTTGGAAAAATTGGGCACTGAAGCTTTCTTT,CASSLEKLGTEAFF
TRBJ1-1,NA,TRBV7-2,NA,TGTGCCAGCAGCTTACGGGCAGGCGCTTTCTTT,CASSLRAGAFF
TRBJ2-1,NA,TRBV28,few,TGTGCCAGCAGTTTTCAGGGGATTCTTGAGCAGTTCTTC,CASSFQGILEQFF
TRBJ2-1,NA,TRBV7-6,many,TGTGCCAGCAGCTTAGGTTCGATCTGGACATCGTCCTACAATGAGCAGTTCTTC,CASSLGSIWTSSYNEQFF
TRBJ1-2,NA,TRBV9,few,TGTGCCAGCGGGGGAGGCGGGCAGAACTATGGCTACACCTTC,CASGGGGQNYGYTF
TRBJ1-5,NA,TRBV3-1,many,TGTGCCAGCAGCCAAGACATCAATCAGCCCCAGCATTTT,CASSQDINQPQHF
TRBJ2-7,NA,TRBV6-5,many,TGTGCCAGCAGTTACTCGATGAGTCAGGGGCTCCCCTACGAGCAGTACTTC,CASSYSMSQGLPYEQYF
TRBJ2-1,NA,TRBV30,many,TGTGCCTGGAGAGGGTCTACCTACAATGAGCAGTTCTTC,CAWRGSTYNEQFF
TRBJ2-7,NA,TRBV5-1,NA,TGCGCCAGCAGCCCTGATTGGGAGGGGGGGGAGCAGTACTTC,CASSPDWEGGEQYF
TRBJ2-7,TRBD2,TRBV5-1,NA,TGCGCCAGCAGCTGGAAGGGACTAGCGGGAGGACCCTCCTACGAGCAGTACTTC,CASSWKGLAGGPSYEQYF
TRBJ1-5,TRBD1,TRBV24-1,NA,TGTGCCACCAGGGACAGGGGACTCAGCAATCAGCCCCAGCATTTT,CATRDRGLSNQPQHF
TRBJ2-1,NA,TRBV6-5,many,TGTGCCAGCAGTGACTCGAAACTTCTTTGGGGGAGGATCGGTGAGCAGTTCTTC,CASSDSKLLWGRIGEQFF
TRBJ2-1,TRBD2,TRBV7-9,few,TGTGCCAGCAGCTTGAAGGGACTAGCGGGGAATGAGCAGTTCTTC,CASSLKGLAGNEQFF
TRBJ2-3,TRBD2,TRBV28,few,TGTGCCAGTCCCCCTACAACGGGACTAGCGACAGATACGCAGTATTTT,CASPPTTGLATDTQYF
TRBJ2-5,NA,TRBV2,few,TGTGCCAGCAGTCCACAGGGTTTATCGGTGGTGGCCCAGTACTTC,CASSPQGLSVVAQYF
TRBJ2-7,TRBD2,TRBV13,NA,TGTGCCAGCAGCTCGCCGGGACTAGCGCGGTACTTC,CASSSPGLARYF
TRBJ2-1,TRBD2,TRBV12-3/TRBV12-4,NA,TGTGCCAGCAGTGGGGGGACTAGCGGGGATAACAATGAGCAGTTCTTC,CASSGGTSGDNNEQFF
TRBJ1-4,NA,TRBV5-1,many,TGCGCCAGCAGCCGCGGACAAACTAATGAAAAACTGTTTTTT,CASSRGQTNEKLFF
TRBJ2-3,NA,TRBV4-1,few,TGCGCCAGCAGCCAAGTAGGGAGCACAGATACGCAGTATTTT,CASSQVGSTDTQYF
TRBJ2-2,TRBD1,TRBV12-3/TRBV12-4,NA,TGTGCCAGCAGCCTTTTCCGGGACAGGAACACCGGGGAGCTGTTTTTT,CASSLFRDRNTGELFF
TRBJ1-4,NA,TRBV5-4,NA,TGTGCCAGCAGCTTTCAGGGTAATGGAGAAAAACTGTTTTTT,CASSFQGNGEKLFF
TRBJ1-2,NA,TRBV28,many,TGTGCCAGCAGATACAGGGTGGTGGGTGGCTACACCTTC,CASRYRVVGGYTF
TRBJ2-1,TRBD2,TRBV12-5,many,TGTGCTAGTGGTCCCGAATCTAGCGGAGGTGAGCAGTTCTTC,CASGPESSGGEQFF
TRBJ1-2,NA,TRBV6-1,NA,TGTGCCAGCAGTACGGTTGGAACGGGTCGCTATGGCTACACCTTC,CASSTVGTGRYGYTF
TRBJ1-5,NA,TRBV5-1,NA,TGCGCCAGCCGCCCCTCGGGCAGCACAAATCAGCCCCAGCATTTT,CASRPSGSTNQPQHF
TRBJ2-7,NA,TRBV28,many,TGTGCCAGCAGTCCCCAGACGCCCTACGAGCAGTACTTC,CASSPQTPYEQYF